This passage covers 8 T cell receptor beta chains from one sample sequenced in a study of read filtering for tumor transcriptome and immune sequencing. This library used roughly 430 ng RNA and molecular barcoded adaptors spanning alpha/delta and beta/gamma chains. Each CDR3 protein is one row after TCRdb ran MiXCR on the reads. The table lists 40,000 to 50,000 distinct CDR3 sequences, about an eighth of them singletons. The sample was a population of CD138-negative cells sorted from bone marrow. The receptor set was obtained from a donor aged 40 or older with multiple myeloma.

This clonotype has a count of ten or more. The gene calls are TRBV23-1 and TRBJ2-3; 8 bases align to TRBD1. TRBV23-1 is classed as an ORF, of uncertain function. V was clipped by 1 base and J by 2 bases; unmatched bases: 20. CDR3 size: 21 residues. CDR3 coding DNA: TGCGCCAGCAGTCAATTGGAATCGGACAGGGCGCGCCGACCACCCACAGATACGCAGTATTTT. This encodes CASSQLESDRARRPPTDTQYF.

CDR3 nucleotide sequence: TGTGCCAGCTCACCCATTGCAGGAGACATGGGGACCCAGTACTTC. Protein sequence: CASSPIAGDMGTQYF. V and J are TRBV18 and TRBJ2-5; D is ambiguous. The CDR3 contains 15 residues. Trimming took 3 bases from V and 7 from J, leaving 18 bases between them. Germline loops: CDR1 KGHSH, CDR2 LQKENI.

In this sample, this clonotype turned up many times. The chain combines TRBV5-1 with TRBJ2-3; no definite D call. V dropped 1 base and J dropped 2 bases, with 11 bases sitting between them. Germline V gene data show CDR1 as SGHRS and CDR2 as YFSETQ. This CDR3 has 15 amino acids. The CDR3 bases are TGCGCCAGCAGCTTGTCCGGGTCCTACACAGATACGCAGTATTTT. This encodes CASSLSGSYTDTQYF.

This clonotype was observed a handful of times. This rearrangement joins TRBV20-1 to TRBJ2-7; 14 bases line up with TRBD2. With V trimmed by 5 bases and J by 4 bases, 10 bases remained unmatched. The germline gives CDR1 DFQATT, CDR2 SNEGSKA (reference sequence). This CDR3 comprises 16 residues. CDR3 bases: TGCAGTGCTTCCCGGACTAGCGGGGGGAATCCGTACGAGCAGTACTTC. Amino acids: CSASRTSGGNPYEQYF.

This clonotype was counted at least ten times. This chain joins TRBV9 and TRBJ2-7; 7 nucleotides align to TRBD2. The J segment lost 2 bases and the V segment lost 0 bases, leaving 5 bases of the junction unmatched. Germline V gene lookup returns CDR1 SGDLS and CDR2 YYNGEE. This CDR3 has 15 residues. CDR3 sequence: CASSVEGGRAYEQYF. The CDR3 bases are TGTGCCAGCAGCGTAGAGGGTGGGAGGGCCTACGAGCAGTACTTC.

Only a few counts were recorded for this clonotype. A junction end diverges from the germline sequence, so it may reflect a read error. The chain couples TRBV10-2 to TRBJ2-2; 9 nucleotides align to TRBD1. In germline, CDR1 is WSHSY, CDR2 SAAADI. The CDR3 loop spans 16 amino acids. CDR3 amino acids: CTSSVSGTGSTGELFF. CDR3 sequence (DNA): TGCACCAGCAGTGTCTCCGGGACAGGGTCGACCGGGGAGCTGTTTTTT.

This clonotype was seen ten or more times. V is TRBV5-1 and J is TRBJ2-1, with a tentative D call TRBD2 (6 bases). Trimming cost V 2 bases and J 7 bases, with 16 bases left between them. Per germline, CDR1 SGHRS and CDR2 YFSETQ. The CDR3 has 15 amino acids. The DNA for the CDR3 is TGCGCCAGCAGCTTACCGGGACTCAATGATAATGAGCAGTTCTTC. This codes for CASSLPGLNDNEQFF.

The V gene is TRBV5-1, the J gene TRBJ2-7; 8 bases are shared with TRBD1. The CDR3 is 14 residues long. Germline CDR1 is SGHRS and CDR2 is YFSETQ. The ends lost 4 bases at V and 4 bases at J; junction bases unmatched: 7. The CDR3 coding sequence is TGCGCCAGCAGCAGTACAGGGGGGACGTACGAGCAGTACTTC. Protein sequence: CASSSTGGTYEQYF. The full variable domain, rest sourced from reference TRBV5-1 and TRBJ2-7, is KAGVTQTPRYLIKTRGQQVTLSCSPISGHRSVSWYQQTPGQGLQFLFEYFSETQRNKGNFPGRFSGRQFSNSRSEMNVSTLELGDSALYLCASSSTGGTYEQYFGPGTRLTVT.